A selection of T cell receptor beta chains follows, all from one sample in a study of blood T cell repertoires in COVID-19. Sequencing used immunoSEQ multiplex PCR; TCRdb keeps in-frame clones, though not all of them. This table has 200,000 to 250,000 clones, under 90% appearing once. Sequenced sample: PBMCs or T cells enriched from blood (not recorded which). The receptors shown here come from a woman in her fifties or sixties who had been exposed to COVID-19. Both conserved end residues are part of each CDR3. D genes are given only for firm matches. Rows may omit the clone size; those that give it use once, few, many or a size class.

J gene | V gene | clone size | D gene | CDR3 length | CDR3 protein | CDR3 DNA
TRBJ1-1 | TRBV7-2 | - | - | 13 | CATGGFMNTEAFF | TGTGCCACCGGAGGGTTCATGAACACTGAAGCTTTCTTT
TRBJ1-5 | TRBV21-1 | once | - | 12 | CASSKTNQPQHF | TGTGCCAGCAGCAAAACAAATCAGCCCCAGCATTTT
TRBJ1-5 | TRBV12-5 | - | - | 16 | CASGLVRGNSNQPQHF | TGTGCTAGTGGTTTGGTACGAGGTAATAGCAATCAGCCCCAGCATTTT
TRBJ1-6 | TRBV19 | many | - | 14 | CASRQGSGNSPLHF | TGTGCCAGCCGGCAGGGTAGCGGGAATTCACCCCTCCACTTT
TRBJ1-1 | TRBV6-4 | - | TRBD1 | 13 | CARDLGQVREAFF | TGTGCCAGAGACCTTGGACAGGTCCGAGAAGCTTTCTTT
TRBJ2-6 | TRBV2 | - | - | 15 | CASRDSNSGANVLTF | TGTGCCAGCAGAGACAGTAACTCTGGGGCCAACGTCCTGACTTTC
TRBJ1-1 | TRBV3-1/TRBV3-2 | - | TRBD1 | 15 | CASSRKGAGDTEAFF | TGTGCCAGCAGCCGAAAGGGGGCTGGAGACACTGAAGCTTTCTTT
TRBJ1-5 | TRBV2 | - | - | 14 | CASSTDSAFQPQHF | TGTGCCAGTTCAACTGACAGCGCATTTCAGCCCCAGCATTTT
TRBJ2-2 | TRBV7-2 | - | TRBD2 | 18 | CASSLGGLAGGYTGELFF | TGTGCCAGCAGCTTAGGCGGACTAGCGGGGGGGTACACCGGGGAGCTGTTTTTT
TRBJ1-3 | TRBV11-2 | - | - | 15 | CASSPRGLTGNTIYF | TGTGCCAGCAGCCCTCGGGGTCTCACTGGAAACACCATATATTTT
TRBJ2-5 | TRBV7-2 | - | TRBD1 | 15 | CASSLQGAGVETQYF | TGTGCCAGCAGCTTACAGGGGGCCGGGGTGGAGACCCAGTACTTC
TRBJ1-2 | TRBV19 | - | TRBD1 | 15 | CASSSGQGRYYGYTF | TGTGCCAGTAGTAGCGGACAGGGGAGGTACTATGGCTACACCTTC
TRBJ2-3 | TRBV5-1 | - | - | 16 | CASSLGAGTSTDTQYF | TGCGCCAGCAGCTTGGGTGCGGGGACTAGCACAGATACGCAGTATTTT